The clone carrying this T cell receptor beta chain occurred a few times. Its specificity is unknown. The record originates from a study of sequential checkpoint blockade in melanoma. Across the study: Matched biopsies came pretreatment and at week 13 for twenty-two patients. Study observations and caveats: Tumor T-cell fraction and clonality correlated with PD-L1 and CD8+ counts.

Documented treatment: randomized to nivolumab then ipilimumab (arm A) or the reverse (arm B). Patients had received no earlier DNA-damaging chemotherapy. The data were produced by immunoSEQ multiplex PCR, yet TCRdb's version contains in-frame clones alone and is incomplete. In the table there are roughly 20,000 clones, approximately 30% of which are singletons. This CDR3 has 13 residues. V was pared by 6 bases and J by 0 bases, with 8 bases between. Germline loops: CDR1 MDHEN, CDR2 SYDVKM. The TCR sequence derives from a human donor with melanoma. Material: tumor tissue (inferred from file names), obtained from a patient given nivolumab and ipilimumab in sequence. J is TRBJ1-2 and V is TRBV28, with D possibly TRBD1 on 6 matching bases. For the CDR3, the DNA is TGTGCCAGCAGGGACAGTACTAACTATGGCTACACCTTC. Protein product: CASRDSTNYGYTF.